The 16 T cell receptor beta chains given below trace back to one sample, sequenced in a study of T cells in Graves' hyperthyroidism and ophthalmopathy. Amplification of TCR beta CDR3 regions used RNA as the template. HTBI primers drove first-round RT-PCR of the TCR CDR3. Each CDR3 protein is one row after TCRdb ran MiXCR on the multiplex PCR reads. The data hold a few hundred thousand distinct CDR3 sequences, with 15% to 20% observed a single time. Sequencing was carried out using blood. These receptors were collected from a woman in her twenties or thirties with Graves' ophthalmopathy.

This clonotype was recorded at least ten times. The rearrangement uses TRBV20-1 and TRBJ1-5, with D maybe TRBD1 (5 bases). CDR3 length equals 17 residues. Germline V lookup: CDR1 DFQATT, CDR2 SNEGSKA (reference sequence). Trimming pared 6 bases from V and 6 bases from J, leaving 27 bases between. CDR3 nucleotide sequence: TGCAGTGCCATTTGGACGGTACCAGGGAATATAATTCAGCCCCAGCATTTT. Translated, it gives CSAIWTVPGNIIQPQHF.

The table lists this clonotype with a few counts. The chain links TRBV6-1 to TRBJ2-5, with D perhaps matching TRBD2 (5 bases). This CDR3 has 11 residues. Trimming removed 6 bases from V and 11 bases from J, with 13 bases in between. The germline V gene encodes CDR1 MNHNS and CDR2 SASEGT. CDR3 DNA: TGTGCCAGCAGCCCCGGGGATCCTCAGTACTTC. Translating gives CASSPGDPQYF.

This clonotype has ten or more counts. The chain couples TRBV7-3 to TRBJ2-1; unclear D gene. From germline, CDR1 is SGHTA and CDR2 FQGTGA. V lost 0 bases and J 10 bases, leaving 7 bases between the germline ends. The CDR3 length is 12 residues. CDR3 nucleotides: TGTGCCAGCAGCTTAACTGAAGGGGAGCAGTTCTTC. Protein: CASSLTEGEQFF. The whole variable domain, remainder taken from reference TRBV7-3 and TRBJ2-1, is GAGVSQTPSNKVTEKGKYVELRCDPISGHTALYWYRQSLGQGPEFLIYFQGTGAADDSGLPNDRFFAVRPEGSVSTLKIQRTERGDSAVYLCASSLTEGEQFFGPGTRLTVL.

CDR3 sequence (DNA): TGTGCCAGCAGTTACTCGGCGGCAGGGTCTCAGCCCCAGCATTTT. Amino acids: CASSYSAAGSQPQHF. The rearrangement joins TRBV6-5 to TRBJ1-5; D possibly corresponds to TRBD1 (5 bases). Germline V gene sequence: CDR1 MNHEY, CDR2 SVGAGI. CDR3 size: 15 residues. V was cut by 0 bases and J by 6 bases, with 12 bases left in between.

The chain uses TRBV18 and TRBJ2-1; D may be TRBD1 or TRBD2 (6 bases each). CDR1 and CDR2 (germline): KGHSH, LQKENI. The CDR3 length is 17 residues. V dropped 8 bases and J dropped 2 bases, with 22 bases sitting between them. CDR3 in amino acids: CASRPSGAATTYNEQFF. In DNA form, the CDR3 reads TGTGCCAGCCGACCCTCGGGGGCGGCAACCACCTACAATGAGCAGTTCTTC.

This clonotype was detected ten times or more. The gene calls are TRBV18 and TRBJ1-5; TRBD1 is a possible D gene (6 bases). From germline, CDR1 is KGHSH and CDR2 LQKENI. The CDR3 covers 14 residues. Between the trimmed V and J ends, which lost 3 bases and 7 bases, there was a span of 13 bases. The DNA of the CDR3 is TGTGCCAGCTCACCGTGGGGGCACGAACAGCCCCAGCATTTT. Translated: CASSPWGHEQPQHF.

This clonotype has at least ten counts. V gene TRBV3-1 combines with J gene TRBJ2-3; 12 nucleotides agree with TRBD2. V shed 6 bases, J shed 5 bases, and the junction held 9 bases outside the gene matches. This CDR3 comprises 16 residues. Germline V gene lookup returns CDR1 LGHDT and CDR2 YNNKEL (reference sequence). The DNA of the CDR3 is TGTGCCAGCAGTAGACTAGCGGGAGCGTTGGGAGATACGCAGTATTTT. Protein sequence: CASSRLAGALGDTQYF.

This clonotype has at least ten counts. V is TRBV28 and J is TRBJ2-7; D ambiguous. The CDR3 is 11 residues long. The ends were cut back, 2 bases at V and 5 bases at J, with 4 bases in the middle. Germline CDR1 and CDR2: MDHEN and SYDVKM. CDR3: CASSLNNEQYF. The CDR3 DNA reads TGTGCCAGCAGTTTAAATAACGAGCAGTACTTC. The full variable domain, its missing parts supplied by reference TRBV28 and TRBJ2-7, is DVKVTQSSRYLVKRTGEKVFLECVQDMDHENMFWYRQDPGLGLRLIYFSYDVKMKEKGDIPEGYSVSREKKERFSLILESASTNQTSMYLCASSLNNEQYFGPGTRLTVT.

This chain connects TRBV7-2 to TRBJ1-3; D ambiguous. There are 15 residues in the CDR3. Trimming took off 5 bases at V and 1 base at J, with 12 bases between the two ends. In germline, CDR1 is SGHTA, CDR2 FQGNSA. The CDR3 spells CASSPDTFSGNTIYF. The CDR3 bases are TGTGCCAGCAGCCCAGACACTTTTTCTGGAAACACCATATATTTT. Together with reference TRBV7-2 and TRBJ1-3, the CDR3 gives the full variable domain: GAGVSQSPSNKVTEKGKDVELRCDPISGHTALYWYRQSLGQGLEFLIYFQGNSAPDKSGLPSDRFSAERTGGSVSTLTIQRTQQEDSAVYLCASSPDTFSGNTIYFGEGSWLTVV.

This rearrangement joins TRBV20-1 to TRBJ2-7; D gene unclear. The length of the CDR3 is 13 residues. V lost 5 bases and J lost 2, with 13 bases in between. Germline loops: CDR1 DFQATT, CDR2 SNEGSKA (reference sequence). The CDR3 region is CSAFTQAAYEQYF. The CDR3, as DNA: TGCAGTGCTTTCACCCAGGCGGCCTACGAGCAGTACTTC.

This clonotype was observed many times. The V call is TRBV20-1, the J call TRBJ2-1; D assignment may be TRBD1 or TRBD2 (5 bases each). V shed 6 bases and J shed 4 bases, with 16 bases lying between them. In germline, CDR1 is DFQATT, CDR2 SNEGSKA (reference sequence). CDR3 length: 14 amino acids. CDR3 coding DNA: TGCAGTGCGACCCGGGACGGACTTTACAATGAGCAGTTCTTC. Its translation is CSATRDGLYNEQFF.

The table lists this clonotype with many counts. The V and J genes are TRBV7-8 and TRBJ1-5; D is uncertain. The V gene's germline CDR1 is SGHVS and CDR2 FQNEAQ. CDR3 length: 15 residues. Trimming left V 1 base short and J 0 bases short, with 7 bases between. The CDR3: CASSLGSASNQPQHF. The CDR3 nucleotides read TGTGCCAGCAGCTTAGGTTCGGCTAGCAATCAGCCCCAGCATTTT. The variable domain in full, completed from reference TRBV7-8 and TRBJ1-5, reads GAGVSQSPRYKVAKRGQDVALRCDPISGHVSLFWYQQALGQGPEFLTYFQNEAQLDKSGLPSDRFFAERPEGSVSTLKIQRTQQEDSAVYLCASSLGSASNQPQHFGDGTRLSIL.

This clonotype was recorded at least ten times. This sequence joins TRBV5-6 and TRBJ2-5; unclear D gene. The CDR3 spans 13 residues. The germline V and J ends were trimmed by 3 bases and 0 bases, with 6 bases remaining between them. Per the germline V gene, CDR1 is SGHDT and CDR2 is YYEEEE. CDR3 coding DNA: TGTGCCAGCAGCTATCCGTACCAAGAGACCCAGTACTTC. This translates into CASSYPYQETQYF.

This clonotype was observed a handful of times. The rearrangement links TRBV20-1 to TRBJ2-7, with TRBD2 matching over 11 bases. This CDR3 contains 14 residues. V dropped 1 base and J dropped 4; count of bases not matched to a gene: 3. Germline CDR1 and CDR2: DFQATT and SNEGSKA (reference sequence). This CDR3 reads CSARATSGVYEQYF. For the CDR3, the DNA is TGCAGTGCTAGAGCGACTAGCGGGGTATACGAGCAGTACTTC.

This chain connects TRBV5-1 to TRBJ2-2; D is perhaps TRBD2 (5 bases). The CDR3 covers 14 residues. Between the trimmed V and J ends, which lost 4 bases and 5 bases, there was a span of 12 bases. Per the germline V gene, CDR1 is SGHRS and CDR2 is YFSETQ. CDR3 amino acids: CASSLGSGTGELFF. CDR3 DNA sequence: TGCGCCAGCAGCCTCGGTTCGGGGACCGGGGAGCTGTTTTTT.

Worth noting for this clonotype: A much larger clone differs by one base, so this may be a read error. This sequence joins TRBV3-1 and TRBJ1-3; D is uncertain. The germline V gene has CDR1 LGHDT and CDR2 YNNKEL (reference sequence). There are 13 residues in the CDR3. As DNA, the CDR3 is TGTGCCAGCAGCCAAAAGGGAGGAAACACCACATATTTT. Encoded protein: CASSQKGGNTTYF.